This T cell receptor beta chain derives from a study of regulatory T cells in long-lasting Graves disease (dated by TCRdb to the early 2020s). Some background on the complete study: Antithyroid drugs had been taken for less than 3 months by newly diagnosed Graves' disease patients. Persistent Graves' disease patients were compared with newly diagnosed Graves' disease patients by peripheral blood TCR sequencing and RNA sequencing. The study was registered as a clinical trial and conducted in China. A total of about 33 samples were covered by TCR sequencing, comprising some 13 persistent and roughly 20 newly diagnosed Graves' disease patients.

The time point label for this specimen denotes: newly diagnosed GD, antithyroid drugs for less than 3 months. RNA was extracted from PBMCs in TRIzol for both TCR sequencing and RNA sequencing. The diagnosis of Graves' disease was made according to American Thyroid Association guidelines. Patients for the study were recruited at an endocrinology department in Xi'an, China. Each patient gave roughly 10 milliliters of peripheral blood, collected in an EDTA anticoagulant tube. Ficoll Paque Plus density gradient separation was used to isolate PBMCs, and no additional T cell sorting was done. An Agilent 2100 Bioanalyzer and agarose gel were used to check RNA quality, while a NanoDrop 2000 measured RNA concentration. General study outcomes and caveats: The study examined only peripheral blood because the primary lesion, thyroid tissue, could not be accessed. Compared with newly diagnosed patients, persistent Graves' disease patients had lower TCR Shannon entropy and fewer highly expanded clones, which suggests clonal expansion. A larger number of public clonotypes was shared among persistent patients (more than 2,500) than among newly diagnosed patients (about 990). Sequencing and analysis were restricted to the TCR beta chain. The authors acknowledged the small sample size as a limitation that may reduce accuracy.

Library generation was performed with multiplex PCR. Sequencing used an Illumina HiSeq 4000. CDR3 regions were amplified by Arm-PCR with iRepertoire HTBI primers to construct TCR beta libraries. PCR products were gel purified before sequencing. The study's processing was this. Across samples, around 58 TRBV and roughly 15 TRBJ segments were identified and used for gene usage analysis of CDR3 amino acid clonotypes. COPE and FqMerger were used to merge the filtered high-quality paired reads into contigs. BLAST was used to align contigs to IMGT TRBV, TRBD and TRBJ reference genes, with CDR3 defined following IMGT. Any clonotype with a frequency above 0.1% was classified as a highly expanded clone. Repertoire diversity was measured by Shannon entropy, and V-J evenness by the Gini coefficient. A clonotype was considered public if more than one individual shared it. The public sequencing data were trimmed at Q25 with fastp and processed into clonotypes with MiXCR by TCRdb, which kept only in-frame beta chains. Merged by CDR3 protein, the rows form single entries marked with the most common genes and DNA. The authors' filters were not applied to this entry. A total of 560,000 or so distinct CDR3 sequences appear in this sample, approximately 16% of them only once. The biggest ten clones account for 9.5% to 15% of the sample.

A remark on this clonotype: Its antigen has not been determined. Base qualities are not at hand, and no much larger clone is one base apart.

These data were also filed under a second study, of T cells in Graves' hyperthyroidism and ophthalmopathy. The other study reports the following: Stable Graves' hyperthyroidism was defined as the absence of progression to ophthalmopathy over 18 months of follow-up. Hyperthyroidism patients were aged 18 to 65 years and newly diagnosed, with disease duration of less than 2 months. Exclusion was applied to patients with uncontrolled infections, other autoimmune diseases, pregnancy or lactation. Diagnoses relied on clinical symptoms, serum thyroxine and TRAb, thyroid ultrasound and orbital computed tomography. For the first round of RT-PCR on the TCR CDR3, the HTBI primer set was used together with the Qiagen OneStep RT-PCR kit. Blood samples also contained most of the expanded thyroid clonotypes (frequency above 0.001), which suggests that blood repertoires may reflect thyroid immune responses. In cross-validation, a model built on a 13 V-J signature told ophthalmopathy apart from stable hyperthyroidism with 87.88% sensitivity and 81% to 82% specificity, and in testing the same model reached 80%/75%. During validation, the model predicted progression to ophthalmopathy a median of about 6.5 months ahead of onset, with approximately 71% sensitivity and about 72% specificity. To identify distinguishing TCR V-J signatures, a discovery cohort of about 95 patients was used, comprising 40 to 45 with Graves' ophthalmopathy and roughly 60 with stable Graves' hyperthyroidism. Whether ophthalmopathy could be predicted prospectively was tested in an independent validation cohort made up of about 20 hyperthyroidism patients plus 17 patients who later progressed to ophthalmopathy. The roughly 91 discovery patients were randomly split 7:3 into training and test sets. In addition, the study compared T-cell repertoires in thyroid tissue and in blood from six Graves' hyperthyroidism patients. Once sampling was done, hyperthyroidism patients were given methimazole at a starting dose of 30 mg daily, whereas ophthalmopathy patients were given high-dose intravenous methylprednisolone. Libraries were constructed in a second round of multiplex PCR, after which size selection and purification were performed. The libraries were sequenced on an Illumina HiSeq2000 using paired-end 100 bp reads. SOAPnuke was used to process the raw data, throwing out any read that contained adapters or uncalled bases, had a mean Phred below 15, or lacked an exact constant-primer or identifier match. COPE v1.2.5 was used to merge the high-quality paired reads, and each unique nucleotide sequence was defined as a clonotype. Clonotypes were aligned to IMGT TRBV, TRBD and TRBJ reference segments using MiTCR v1.1. Analysis was restricted to V-J combinations with a frequency above 0.0001, which covered roughly 99% of repertoires. A TCS score was defined as the ratio between F50 (clonal expansion) and ExV (chaos), using BLOSUM62-based TCRdist between CDR3 peptides within each V-J. Welch's t-statistics and random forest reduced around 520 V-J features to some 14, which were used in a naive Bayes classifier (R e1071). No statistical method was used to set the sample size in advance, and investigators knew the group allocation. TCR Vbeta CDR3 sequencing of 130 to 150 peripheral blood samples (43 ophthalmopathy, about 74 hyperthyroidism and around 17 progressor patients) is reported in the paper.

This sequence originates from a man aged 18-30 years with Graves disease. Donor details come from another sample of the same person, matched by shared clones. The sample consisted of peripheral blood mononuclear cells (PBMCs), taken at new diagnosis, from a patient treated with antithyroid drugs.

CDR3 sequence: CAISESSRRGETQYF. The DNA sequence is given as TGTGCCATCAGTGAGTCTAGCAGGAGAGGAGAGACCCAGTACTTC. Recombination linked TRBV10-3 to TRBJ2-5; there is no confident call for the D gene. Its CDR3 holds 15 amino acids, cysteine through phenylalanine. The CDR3 DNA has 45 bases and is translated from base 1. Taken from the germline V gene, the CDR1 and CDR2 loops are ENHRY and SYGVKD. The V end loses 0 bases and the J end loses 4 bases, and a stretch of 12 bases separates them.